The 6 T cell receptor beta chains below were found in one sample sequenced in a study. TCRdb re-derived calls from the 5' RACE reads in MiXCR, one entry per CDR3 protein. Found here are 45,000 to 55,000 distinct CDR3 sequences, more than 20% of them singletons; the top ten hold 3.2%. The specimen was tumor-infiltrating naive CD4+ T cells sorted from the breast tumor. Specified subset: naive CD4+ T cells, CD4+CD45RA+CD25-. The receptors stem from a female donor with breast cancer.

This clonotype was detected only a few times. This sequence joins TRBV5-1 and TRBJ2-7; 12 bases fit TRBD1. CDR1 is SGHRS, CDR2 YFSETQ, per germline. V was clipped by 2 bases and J by 6 bases; unmatched bases: 9. The CDR3 has 16 residues. The CDR3 spells CASSFGTGTGGSEQYF. CDR3 in DNA: TGCGCCAGCAGCTTTGGCACCGGGACAGGGGGCTCCGAGCAGTACTTC.

This clonotype was seen once. Germline is not matched at one junction end, which may reflect a read error. The chain links TRBV2 to TRBJ1-2; perhaps TRBD1 as D (5 bases). The CDR3 is made up of 15 amino acids. In germline, CDR1 is SNHLY, CDR2 FYNNEI. The CDR3 region has the DNA TGTGCCGGCAGTGATCAGGGTGCTCGGGGAGGTAGCTACACCTTC. This codes for CAGSDQGARGGSYTF. The full variable domain, with the rest looked up from reference TRBV2 and TRBJ1-2, is EPEVTQTPSHQVTQMGQEVILRCVPISNHLYFYWYRQILGQKVEFLVSFYNNEISEKSEIFDDQFSVERPDGSNFTLKIRSTKLEDSAMYFCAGSDQGARGGSYTFGSGTRLTVV.

This clonotype was seen a handful of times. This chain links TRBV11-1 with TRBJ2-7; D gene uncertain. The CDR3 contains 12 residues. Trimming removed 5 bases at V and 3 bases at J, with 8 bases between. CDR1 and CDR2 from the germline V gene are SGHAT and FQDESV (reference sequence). CDR3 coding DNA: TGTGCCAGCAGCGCTCGACACTACGAGCAGTACTTC. This codes for CASSARHYEQYF.

Only a few counts were recorded for this clonotype. The chain employs TRBV3-1 and TRBJ2-3, with 13 positions matching TRBD2. Germline V gives CDR1 LGHDT, CDR2 YNNKEL (reference sequence). The CDR3 runs to 17 residues. V shed 2 bases and J 3 bases; nucleotides not matched to a gene: 5. The CDR3 sequence: CASSQLLAGGPTDTQYF. CDR3 DNA: TGTGCCAGCAGCCAACTACTAGCGGGAGGGCCTACAGATACGCAGTATTTT.

This clonotype was seen ten or more times. One end of the junction fails to match germline, which may point to a read error. J is TRBJ2-3 and V is TRBV5-1, with unresolved D. From germline, CDR1 is SGHRS and CDR2 YFSETQ. This CDR3 is 14 amino acids long. The CDR3 loop reads CASSFGPSTDTQYF. Written as DNA, the CDR3 is TGCGCCAGCAGCTTTGGACCAAGCACTGATACGCAGTATTTT.

This clonotype was counted a few times. A much larger clone is a single base away; this may be a read error. V is TRBV6-1 and J is TRBJ1-2; TRBD1 agrees at 8 bases. The CDR3 extends over 15 amino acids. CDR1 is MNHNS, CDR2 SASEGT, per germline. CDR3 sequence: CASSSGTGLNDGYTF. CDR3 coding DNA: TGTGCCAGCAGTTCCGGGACAGGCCTTAACGATGGCTACACCTTC.